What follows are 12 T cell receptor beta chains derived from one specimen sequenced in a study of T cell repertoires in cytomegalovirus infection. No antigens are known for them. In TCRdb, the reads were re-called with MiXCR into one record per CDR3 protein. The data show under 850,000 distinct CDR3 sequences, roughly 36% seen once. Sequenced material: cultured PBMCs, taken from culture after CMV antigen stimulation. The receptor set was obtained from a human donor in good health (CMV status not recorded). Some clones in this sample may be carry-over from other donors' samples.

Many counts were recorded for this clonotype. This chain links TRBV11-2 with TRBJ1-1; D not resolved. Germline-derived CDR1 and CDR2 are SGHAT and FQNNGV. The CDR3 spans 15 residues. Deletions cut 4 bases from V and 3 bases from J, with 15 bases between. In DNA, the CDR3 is TGTGCCAGCAGCTGGAGCTCTCGGCAGGACACTGAAGCTTTCTTT. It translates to CASSWSSRQDTEAFF.

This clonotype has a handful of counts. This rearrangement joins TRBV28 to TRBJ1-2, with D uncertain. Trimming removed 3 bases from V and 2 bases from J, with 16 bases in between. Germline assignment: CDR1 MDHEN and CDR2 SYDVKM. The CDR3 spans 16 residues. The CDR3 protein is CASSLVIWETNYGYTF. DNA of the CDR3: TGTGCCAGCAGTTTGGTTATATGGGAAACAAACTATGGCTACACCTTC.

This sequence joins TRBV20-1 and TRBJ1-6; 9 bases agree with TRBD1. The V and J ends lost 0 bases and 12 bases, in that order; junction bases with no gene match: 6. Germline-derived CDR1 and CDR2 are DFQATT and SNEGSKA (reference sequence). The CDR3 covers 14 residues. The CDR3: CSARDGGTGLPLHF. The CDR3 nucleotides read TGCAGTGCTAGAGATGGCGGGACAGGGTTACCCCTCCACTTT.

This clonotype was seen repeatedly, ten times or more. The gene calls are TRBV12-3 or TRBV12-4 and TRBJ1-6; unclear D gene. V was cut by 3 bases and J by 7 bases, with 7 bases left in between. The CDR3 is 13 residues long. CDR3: CASSFSENSPLHF. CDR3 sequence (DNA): TGTGCCAGCAGTTTTAGTGAGAATTCACCCCTCCACTTT.

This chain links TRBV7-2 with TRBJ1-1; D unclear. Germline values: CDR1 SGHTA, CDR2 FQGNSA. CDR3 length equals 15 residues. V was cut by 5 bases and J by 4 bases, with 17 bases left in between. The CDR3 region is CASSIDGLSATEAFF. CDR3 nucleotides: TGTGCCAGCAGCATCGACGGACTAAGCGCCACTGAAGCTTTCTTT.

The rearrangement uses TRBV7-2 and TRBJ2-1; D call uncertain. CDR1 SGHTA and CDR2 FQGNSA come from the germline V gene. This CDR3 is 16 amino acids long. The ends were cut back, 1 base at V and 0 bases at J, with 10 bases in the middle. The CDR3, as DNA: TGTGCCAGCAGCTTAGTTGGGGTTCCCTCCTACAATGAGCAGTTCTTC. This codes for CASSLVGVPSYNEQFF.

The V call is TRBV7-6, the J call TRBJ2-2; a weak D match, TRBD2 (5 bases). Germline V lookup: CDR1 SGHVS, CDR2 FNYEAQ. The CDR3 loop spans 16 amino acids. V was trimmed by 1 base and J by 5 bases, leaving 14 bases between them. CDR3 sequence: CASSLDVGNKTGELFF. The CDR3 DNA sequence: TGTGCCAGCAGCTTAGATGTCGGGAACAAGACCGGGGAGCTGTTTTTT.

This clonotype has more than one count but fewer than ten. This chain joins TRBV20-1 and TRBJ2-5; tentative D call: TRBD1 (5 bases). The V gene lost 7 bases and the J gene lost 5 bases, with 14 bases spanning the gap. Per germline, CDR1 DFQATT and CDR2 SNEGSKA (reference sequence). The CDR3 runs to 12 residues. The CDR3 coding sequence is TGCAGTGTTAGTCCGACAGAGGAGACCCAGTACTTC. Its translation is CSVSPTEETQYF.

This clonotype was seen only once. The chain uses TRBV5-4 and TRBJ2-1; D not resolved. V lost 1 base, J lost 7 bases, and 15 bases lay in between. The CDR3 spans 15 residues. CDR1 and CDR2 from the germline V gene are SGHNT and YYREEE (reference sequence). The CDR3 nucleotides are TGTGCCAGCAGCTTGTCTGGCTCGCCGAGAAATGAGCAGTTCTTC. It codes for CASSLSGSPRNEQFF.

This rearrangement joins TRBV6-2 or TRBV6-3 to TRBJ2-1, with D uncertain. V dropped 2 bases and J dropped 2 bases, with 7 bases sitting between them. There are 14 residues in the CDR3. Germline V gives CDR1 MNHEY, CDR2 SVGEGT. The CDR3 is CASSYAWAYNEQFF. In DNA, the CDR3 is TGTGCCAGCAGTTACGCCTGGGCCTACAATGAGCAGTTCTTC.

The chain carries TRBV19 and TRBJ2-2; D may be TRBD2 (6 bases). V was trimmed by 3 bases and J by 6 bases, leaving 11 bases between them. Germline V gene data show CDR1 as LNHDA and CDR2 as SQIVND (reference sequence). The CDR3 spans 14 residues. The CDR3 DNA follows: TGTGCCAGTAGTATCGGGCGGGGAGCCGGGGAGCTGTTTTTT. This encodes CASSIGRGAGELFF.

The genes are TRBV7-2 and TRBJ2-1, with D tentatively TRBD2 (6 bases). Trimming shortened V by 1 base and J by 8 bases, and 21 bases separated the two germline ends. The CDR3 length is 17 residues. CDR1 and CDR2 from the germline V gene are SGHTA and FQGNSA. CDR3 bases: TGTGCCAGCAGCTTAGTAGGGGACTCGCTTGTGTCATATGAGCAGTTCTTC. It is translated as CASSLVGDSLVSYEQFF.